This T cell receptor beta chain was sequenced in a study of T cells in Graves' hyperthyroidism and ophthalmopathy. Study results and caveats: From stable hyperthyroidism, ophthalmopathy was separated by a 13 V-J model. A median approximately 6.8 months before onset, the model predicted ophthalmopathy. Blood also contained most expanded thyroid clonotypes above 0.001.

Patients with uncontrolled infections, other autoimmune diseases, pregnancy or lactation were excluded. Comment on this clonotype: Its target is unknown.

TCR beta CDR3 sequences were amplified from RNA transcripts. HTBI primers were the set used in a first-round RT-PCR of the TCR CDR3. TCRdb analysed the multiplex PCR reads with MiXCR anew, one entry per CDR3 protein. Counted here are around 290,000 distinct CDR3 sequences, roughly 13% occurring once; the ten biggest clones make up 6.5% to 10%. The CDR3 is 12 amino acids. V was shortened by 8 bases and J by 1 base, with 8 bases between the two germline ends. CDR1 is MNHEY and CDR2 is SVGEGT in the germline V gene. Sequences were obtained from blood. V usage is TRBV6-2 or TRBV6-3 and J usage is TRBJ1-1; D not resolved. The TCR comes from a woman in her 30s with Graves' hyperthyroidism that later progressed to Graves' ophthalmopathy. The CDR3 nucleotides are TGTGCCAGCGAGGAGGAGAACACTGAAGCTTTCTTT. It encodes CASEEENTEAFF.